A selection of T cell receptor beta chains follows, all from one sample in a study of blood T cell repertoires in COVID-19. Produced via immunoSEQ multiplex PCR; TCRdb's table is partial and in-frame only. The sample has hundreds of thousands of clones, about nine tenths seen once. Sequencing was done on a sample of peripheral blood. These receptors were taken from a man aged 45-65 years with acute or convalescent COVID-19. Each CDR3 is given with its conserved first and last residue. D genes are given only for firm matches. Clone size is not always given. Where it is, it says once, few, many or a class for expanded clones.

d_call,v_call,clone_size,j_call,cdr3_aa,cdr3_nt
NA,TRBV7-3,once,TRBJ1-1,CASSLAGPNTEAFF,TGTGCCAGCAGTTTGGCGGGACCGAACACTGAAGCTTTCTTT
TRBD2,TRBV6-2/TRBV6-3,NA,TRBJ2-1,CASSYKQGLAGGEQFF,TGTGCCAGCAGTTACAAACAGGGACTAGCGGGGGGTGAGCAGTTCTTC
TRBD1,TRBV11-2,NA,TRBJ1-1,CASSSGQGGNTEAFF,TGTGCCAGCAGCTCCGGACAGGGGGGGAACACTGAAGCTTTCTTT
NA,TRBV3-1/TRBV3-2,NA,TRBJ2-2,CASSTPTGELFF,TGTGCCAGCAGCACACCGACCGGGGAGCTGTTTTTT
TRBD1,TRBV18,NA,TRBJ1-2,CASSPDRSYGYTF,TGTGCCAGCTCACCGGACAGGAGCTATGGCTACACCTTC
TRBD1,TRBV10-3,NA,TRBJ1-2,CAISPGQNYGYTF,TGTGCCATCAGTCCGGGACAGAATTATGGCTACACCTTC
TRBD1,TRBV27,NA,TRBJ1-1,CASRPDTGGRFSEAFF,TGTGCCAGCAGGCCTGATACAGGGGGCAGATTCTCCGAAGCTTTCTTT
TRBD1,TRBV5-1,NA,TRBJ1-5,CASSLRGTDQPQHF,TGCGCCAGCAGCTTGCGTGGGACAGACCAGCCCCAGCATTTT
NA,TRBV20-1,NA,TRBJ2-3,CSARDPPGQYF,TGCAGTGCTAGAGATCCCCCAGGGCAGTATTTT
NA,TRBV5-6,NA,TRBJ1-4,CASSSGQLRGSTNEKLFF,TGTGCCAGCAGCTCCGGACAGTTACGAGGATCAACTAATGAAAAACTGTTTTTT
NA,TRBV5-1,once,TRBJ2-2,CASSLVAESTGELFF,TGCGCCAGCAGCTTGGTGGCCGAATCCACCGGGGAGCTGTTTTTT
TRBD1,TRBV19,once,TRBJ1-2,CASSIPQGSVPSYGYTF,TGTGCCAGTAGTATCCCACAGGGGAGTGTACCCAGCTATGGCTACACCTTC
TRBD1,TRBV19,NA,TRBJ1-1,CASRTGANTEAFF,TGTGCCAGTAGGACAGGGGCGAACACTGAAGCTTTCTTT
NA,TRBV2,NA,TRBJ1-2,CASSRQDNYGYTF,TGTGCCAGCAGTCGACAGGACAACTATGGCTACACCTTC
NA,TRBV18,NA,TRBJ2-2,CASSPRPGPNTGELFF,TGTGCCAGCTCACCCCGGCCAGGTCCGAACACCGGGGAGCTGTTTTTT
NA,TRBV4-1,NA,TRBJ2-1,CASSHPRGEQFF,TGCGCCAGCAGCCACCCCCGGGGAGAGCAGTTCTTC
NA,TRBV5-1,few,TRBJ1-6,CASSLSGQMNSPLHF,TGCGCCAGCAGCTTGAGCGGACAGATGAATTCACCCCTCCACTTT
TRBD1,TRBV7-2,NA,TRBJ1-3,CASSSTGAAGNTIYF,TGTGCCAGCAGCTCGACAGGGGCCGCTGGAAACACCATATATTTT
NA,TRBV28,NA,TRBJ1-1,CASSLGGADTEAFF,TGTGCCAGCAGTCTAGGGGGGGCGGACACTGAAGCTTTCTTT
NA,TRBV24-1,NA,TRBJ1-1,CATSDFGATIEAFF,TGTGCCACCAGTGATTTTGGGGCTACCATAGAAGCTTTCTTT
NA,TRBV7-9,NA,TRBJ2-1,CASSLYTSSYNEQFF,TGTGCCAGCAGCTTATATACAAGCTCCTACAATGAGCAGTTCTTC
TRBD1,TRBV6-5,few,TRBJ1-3,CASGGQGVRNTIYF,TGTGCCAGCGGGGGACAGGGGGTAAGAAACACCATATATTTT
TRBD1,TRBV5-1,few,TRBJ1-5,CASSLTGGIDQPQHF,TGCGCCAGCAGCTTGACAGGGGGCATTGATCAGCCCCAGCATTTT
TRBD1,TRBV7-3,NA,TRBJ1-1,CASSRQGDTEAFF,TGTGCCAGCAGCCGACAGGGAGACACTGAAGCTTTCTTT
TRBD1,TRBV7-3,NA,TRBJ1-1,CASSGTGVRSEAFF,TGTGCCAGCAGCGGGACAGGGGTTCGATCTGAAGCTTTCTTT
TRBD1,TRBV5-5,NA,TRBJ2-7,CASSPGTGVGGEQYF,TGTGCCAGCAGCCCCGGGACAGGGGTCGGCGGAGAGCAGTACTTC
NA,TRBV9,NA,TRBJ2-1,CASSVRGTSNNEQFF,TGTGCCAGCAGCGTCCGCGGGACTTCTAACAATGAGCAGTTCTTC
TRBD1,TRBV6-5,NA,TRBJ1-3,CASRGRGVDTIYF,TGTGCCAGCAGGGGCAGGGGGGTCGACACCATATATTTT
TRBD2,TRBV9,few,TRBJ2-6,CASSVGSGGTSGANVLTF,TGTGCCAGCAGTGTGGGGAGCGGGGGAACCTCTGGGGCCAACGTCCTGACTTTC